This entry lists 19 T cell receptor beta chains sequenced from one sample in a study of Ad26.COV2.S vaccination and SARS-CoV-2 variants. Assay used: immunoSEQ multiplex PCR; TCRdb lists only in-frame clones, some missing. The data show tens of thousands of clones, with approximately 80% seen just once and roughly 50% held by the top ten. Specimen: peripheral blood, collected after recovery from COVID-19. These receptors were collected from a human donor who had recovered from COVID-19.

This rearrangement joins TRBV5-1 to TRBJ2-7, with D possibly matching TRBD2 (6 bases). CDR3 length: 13 amino acids. Germline assignment: CDR1 SGHRS and CDR2 YFSETQ. V lost 4 bases and J lost 7, with 15 bases in between. The CDR3 sequence: CASSAEWLAEQYF. DNA of the CDR3: TGCGCCAGCAGCGCCGAATGGCTAGCGGAGCAGTACTTC.

The chain carries TRBV9 and TRBJ2-1; D remains ambiguous. Germline values: CDR1 SGDLS, CDR2 YYNGEE. The V and J ends lost 1 base and 9 bases respectively, with 8 bases between them. The CDR3 contains 12 residues. In DNA, the CDR3 is TGTGCCAGCAGCGTACTCGAGACTGAGCAGTTCTTC. It encodes CASSVLETEQFF.

This rearrangement joins TRBV5-5 to TRBJ2-2, with D unresolved. V lost 4 bases and J 4 bases, leaving 14 bases between the germline ends. The CDR3 contains 15 residues. CDR1 and CDR2 from the germline V gene are SGHKS and YYEKEE (reference sequence). The DNA of the CDR3 is TGTGCCAGCAGCGAACCAACATGGGCCACCGGGGAGCTGTTTTTT. Its protein is CASSEPTWATGELFF.

This clone appeared once. The J gene is TRBJ1-1, the V gene TRBV6-1; unclear D gene. The ends were cut back, 1 base at V and 5 bases at J, with 14 bases in the middle. The germline V gene has CDR1 MNHNS and CDR2 SASEGT. This CDR3 contains 15 residues. As DNA, the CDR3 is TGTGCCAGCAGTGAAGGTCTGAGGATTAGGACTGAAGCTTTCTTT. Its translation is CASSEGLRIRTEAFF.

The chain couples TRBV7-2 to TRBJ1-6; a weak D match, TRBD1 (5 bases). Trimming pared 5 bases from V and 6 bases from J, leaving 14 bases between. Germline V gene data show CDR1 as SGHTA and CDR2 as FQGNSA. The CDR3 has 15 amino acids. The CDR3 nucleotides read TGTGCCAGCAGCGGATTGGGACGGATTAATTCACCCCTCCACTTT. Amino acid sequence: CASSGLGRINSPLHF.

The chain combines TRBV6-6 with TRBJ2-7, with D uncertain. Germline V gives CDR1 MNHNY, CDR2 SVGAGI (reference sequence). The CDR3 spans 14 residues. V lost 5 bases, J lost 2 bases, and 13 bases lay in between. The CDR3 bases are TGTGCCAGCAGTACCCAGGAAGCCCCCTACGAGCAGTACGTC. It specifies CASSTQEAPYEQYV.

The CDR3 sequence: CATSTQNTGELFF. Written as DNA, the CDR3 is TGTGCCACCAGTACACAGAACACCGGGGAGCTGTTTTTT. The V call is TRBV24-1, the J call TRBJ2-2, with unresolved D. The germline gives CDR1 KGHDR, CDR2 SFDVKD. The CDR3 contains 13 residues. V was trimmed by 6 bases and J by 1 base, leaving 5 bases between them.

The V and J genes are TRBV9 and TRBJ1-2; D uncertain. The CDR3 contains 13 residues. Germline V gene sequence: CDR1 SGDLS, CDR2 YYNGEE. Trimming took 2 bases from V and 2 from J, leaving 7 bases between them. The CDR3 region has the DNA TGTGCCAGCAGCGTCGAGACAAACTATGGCTACACCTTC. Translation: CASSVETNYGYTF. The entire variable domain, with the rest obtained from reference TRBV9 and TRBJ1-2, is as follows: DSGVTQTPKHLITATGQRVTLRCSPRSGDLSVYWYQQSLDQGLQFLIQYYNGEERAKGNILERFSAQQFPDLHSELNLSSLELGDSALYFCASSVETNYGYTFGSGTRLTVV.

The chain is built from TRBV5-1 and TRBJ2-3; 9 bases agree with TRBD2. V dropped 4 bases and J dropped 5; count of bases not matched to a gene: 2. The V gene's germline CDR1 is SGHRS and CDR2 YFSETQ. The CDR3 spans 13 residues. The CDR3 nucleotides are TGCGCCAGCAGCCGACTAGCGGAAGATACGCAGTATTTT. Translated: CASSRLAEDTQYF. Combining the CDR3 with reference TRBV5-1 and TRBJ2-3 gives the whole variable domain KAGVTQTPRYLIKTRGQQVTLSCSPISGHRSVSWYQQTPGQGLQFLFEYFSETQRNKGNFPGRFSGRQFSNSRSEMNVSTLELGDSALYLCASSRLAEDTQYFGPGTRLTVL.

The chain links TRBV7-9 to TRBJ2-7, with D hard to call. The V end was cut by 4 bases, the J end by 4 bases, with 5 bases between. The CDR3 runs to 11 residues. Per germline, CDR1 SEHNR and CDR2 FQNEAQ (reference sequence). Here the CDR3 reads CASSSTYEQYF. As DNA, the CDR3 is TGTGCCAGCAGCTCAACTTACGAGCAGTACTTC.

The chain employs TRBV6-5 and TRBJ1-5, with a possible D match to TRBD1 (5 bases). The CDR3 has 14 residues. Germline lookup yields CDR1 MNHEY and CDR2 SVGAGI. V was clipped by 5 bases and J by 5 bases, with 13 bases between them. Written as DNA, the CDR3 is TGTGCCAGCAGTATTAGTACAGGAGATCAGCCCCAGCATTTT. This gives the protein CASSISTGDQPQHF.

The sample holds a few counts of this clone. Relative to the germline gene, one junction end is altered; a read error may explain this. The chain employs TRBV2 and TRBJ2-5; D not certain. CDR3 length: 11 amino acids. The germline V gene has CDR1 SNHLY and CDR2 FYNNEI. CDR3 in amino acids: CASRDTGPPDF. The CDR3 nucleotides are TGTGCCAGCAGAGATACCGGGCCCCCGGACTTC.

This clone has more than one count but fewer than ten. DNA of the CDR3: TGTGCCAGCTCACCAGCCCCGATAGGGGTGAGAGAAAAACTGTTTTTT. Translation gives CASSPAPIGVREKLFF. The chain uses TRBV18 and TRBJ1-4; D may be TRBD1 (5 bases). The ends were cut back, 2 bases at V and 8 bases at J, with 18 bases in the middle. Germline loops: CDR1 KGHSH, CDR2 LQKENI. This CDR3 spans 16 amino acids.

The chain uses TRBV13 and TRBJ2-3; perhaps TRBD2 as D (5 bases). The CDR3 runs 14 residues. CDR1 and CDR2 from the germline V gene are PRHDT and FYEKMQ (reference sequence). V gave up 4 bases and J gave up 0 bases, with 8 bases separating them. CDR3: CASSSRTSTDTQYF. CDR3 in DNA: TGTGCCAGCAGCTCCCGGACTAGCACAGATACGCAGTATTTT.

J is TRBJ2-5 and V is TRBV14; 7 nucleotides align to TRBD1. The DNA end is a closer match to TRBJ2-7, so the J assignment may be wrong. Germline loops: CDR1 SGHDN, CDR2 FVKESK. The CDR3 contains 16 residues. For the CDR3, the DNA is TGTGCCAGCAGCCCTTGGCGGACAGGTCGATCCTACGAGCAGTACTTC. Protein sequence: CASSPWRTGRSYEQYF.

The chain joins TRBV29-1 to TRBJ2-1; D not resolved. The CDR3 covers 14 residues. Trimming left V 1 base short and J 0 bases short, with 7 bases between. Per germline, CDR1 SQVTM and CDR2 ANQGSEA. The chain's CDR3 is CSVEGTSSYNEQFF. The CDR3 DNA follows: TGCAGCGTTGAAGGGACGAGCTCCTACAATGAGCAGTTCTTC.

The rearrangement uses TRBV5-6 and TRBJ1-6, with 11 positions matching TRBD1. Trimming cost V 7 bases and J 8 bases; bases outside gene matches: 2. CDR3 length equals 13 residues. Germline CDR1 is SGHDT and CDR2 is YYEEEE. The CDR3 bases are TGTGCCAGCTTGGGACAGGGGGATTCACCCCTCCACTTT. It is translated as CASLGQGDSPLHF.

This clone was counted between two and nine times. CDR3 residues: CASSLTPGQNIQYF. DNA for the CDR3: TGTGCCAGCAGCTTAACACCGGGACAAAACATTCAGTACTTC. The chain carries TRBV7-2 and TRBJ2-4, with D tentatively TRBD1 or TRBD2 (5 bases each). Germline V CDR1 and CDR2: SGHTA, FQGNSA. V lost 2 bases to trimming and J lost 5 bases, with 10 bases between them. This CDR3 spans 14 amino acids.

The chain combines TRBV9 with TRBJ2-6; possible D gene TRBD2, 6 bases. V was pared by 3 bases and J by 0 bases, with 16 bases between. This CDR3 has 18 amino acids. CDR1 SGDLS and CDR2 YYNGEE come from the germline V gene. This CDR3 reads CASSGSGQGDSGANVLTF. CDR3 sequence (DNA): TGTGCCAGCAGCGGGAGCGGGCAGGGAGACTCTGGGGCCAACGTCCTGACTTTC.